The 27 T cell receptor beta chains presented below share a single source sample, sequenced in a study of cytomegalovirus exposure and HLA in healthy donors. The study ran its PCR with 60 Vbeta and 13 Jbeta primers. Method: immunoSEQ multiplex PCR; TCRdb's copy keeps in-frame clones and lacks some. The sample yields 150,000 to 200,000 clones, 80% seen once. Sequencing used PBMCs. The receptors here all came from a human donor in good health.

The CDR3 DNA reads as TGTGCCAGCAGCTCAATCACGAAGAGCTATGGCTACACCTTC. Residues: CASSSITKSYGYTF. The chain couples TRBV7-2 to TRBJ1-2; no clear D gene. Germline V gives CDR1 SGHTA, CDR2 FQGNSA. Trimming removed 4 bases from V and 4 bases from J, with 13 bases in between. The CDR3 is 14 residues long.

The chain joins TRBV30 to TRBJ2-7, with 9 bases that match TRBD1. The CDR3 consists of 13 residues. After removal of 8 bases from V and 6 bases from J, the junction contained 11 bases not matched to a gene. In germline, CDR1 is GTSNPN, CDR2 SVGIG (reference sequence). Here the CDR3 DNA reads TGTGCCGCACCCGGGACAGGGTCCATCGAGCAGTACTTC. Translated: CAAPGTGSIEQYF.

This clone was counted a single time. V and J are TRBV7-3 and TRBJ2-2; D is ambiguous. CDR3 length equals 15 residues. Germline CDR1 is SGHTA and CDR2 is FQGTGA. V lost 1 base and J lost 7, with 13 bases in between. The CDR3 here is CASSLIVLYGGELFF. CDR3 nucleotide sequence: TGTGCCAGCAGCTTAATAGTCCTTTATGGCGGGGAGCTGTTTTTT.

This clone was detected only a few times. J is TRBJ1-4 and V is TRBV6-5, with 8 bases identical to TRBD1. Germline V gives CDR1 MNHEY, CDR2 SVGAGI. The V and J ends lost 6 bases and 8 bases, in that order; junction bases with no gene match: 11. The CDR3 extends over 15 amino acids. DNA for the CDR3: TGTGCCAGCAGGTCAACAGGGGGAGGTGGAGAAAAACTGTTTTTT. Encoded protein: CASRSTGGGGEKLFF.

The V gene is TRBV19, the J gene TRBJ1-4, with 7 bases aligning to TRBD1. Trimming cost V 5 bases and J 4 bases; bases outside gene matches: 7. Germline CDR1 and CDR2: LNHDA and SQIVND (reference sequence). The CDR3 spans 15 residues. CDR3 in amino acids: CASSGRDSHNEKLFF. DNA of the CDR3: TGTGCCAGTAGTGGCCGGGACAGCCATAATGAAAAACTGTTTTTT.

The V gene is TRBV2, the J gene TRBJ2-7; TRBD2 is a possible D gene (5 bases). V shed 6 bases and J shed 4 bases, with 7 bases lying between them. The CDR3 is 11 residues long. The germline V gene encodes CDR1 SNHLY and CDR2 FYNNEI. This chain's CDR3 is CASSRGYEQYF. As DNA, the CDR3 is TGTGCCAGCAGCCGGGGATACGAGCAGTACTTC.

This clone appeared a few times. This sequence joins TRBV4-3 and TRBJ2-5; 7 nucleotides match TRBD1. The germline gives CDR1 LGHNA, CDR2 YSLEER. CDR3 size: 17 residues. V dropped 2 bases and J dropped 4; count of bases not matched to a gene: 13. CDR3 in amino acids: CASSQNPDRVDGETQYF. The CDR3 DNA is TGCGCCAGCAGCCAAAACCCCGACAGGGTTGACGGAGAGACCCAGTACTTC.

This clone occurred a few times. The V and J genes are TRBV11-2 and TRBJ2-7; maybe TRBD2 (6 bases). The CDR3 covers 16 residues. Trimming took 5 bases from V and 1 from J, leaving 18 bases between them. The germline V gene encodes CDR1 SGHAT and CDR2 FQNNGV. The CDR3 protein is CASSPTERVPSYEQYF. The CDR3 DNA reads TGTGCCAGCAGCCCTACTGAGCGGGTACCGTCCTACGAGCAGTACTTC.

This clone was detected only a few times. This chain joins TRBV7-3 and TRBJ1-5, with TRBD1 matching 7 bases. The CDR3 is 13 residues long. Trimming cost V 2 bases and J 5 bases; bases outside gene matches: 0. From germline, CDR1 is SGHTA and CDR2 FQGTGA. The CDR3 nucleotides are TGTGCCAGCAGCTTACAGGGGGATCAGCCCCAGCATTTT. Its translation: CASSLQGDQPQHF.

The chain employs TRBV6-5 and TRBJ1-2; no definite D call. The V gene lost 5 bases and the J gene lost 5 bases, with 12 bases spanning the gap. CDR1 is MNHEY and CDR2 is SVGAGI in the germline V gene. This CDR3 comprises 13 residues. The CDR3 spells CASSDMGGYGYTF. CDR3 sequence (DNA): TGTGCCAGCAGTGACATGGGAGGGTATGGCTACACCTTC.

This clone was detected only a few times. Other DNA sequences in this specimen translate into the identical CDR3. The rearrangement joins TRBV6-5 to TRBJ1-6, with D perhaps TRBD1 (6 bases). Germline V lookup: CDR1 MNHEY, CDR2 SVGAGI. The CDR3 is 15 residues long. V shed 2 bases and J shed 4 bases, with 9 bases lying between them. For the CDR3, the DNA is TGTGCCAGCAGTTACACTGGACAGTATAATTCACCCCTCCACTTT. Residues: CASSYTGQYNSPLHF.

The gene calls are TRBV29-1 and TRBJ2-3; D gene unclear. The CDR3 has 12 amino acids. The germline V gene encodes CDR1 SQVTM and CDR2 ANQGSEA. The ends were cut back, 4 bases at V and 2 bases at J, with 7 bases in the middle. The CDR3 DNA sequence: TGCAGCGTTGTCCTTTACACAGATACGCAGTATTTT. Residues: CSVVLYTDTQYF.

This chain connects TRBV6-5 to TRBJ2-2; possible D gene TRBD1, 6 bases. Germline CDR1 reads MNHEY; CDR2 reads SVGAGI. Trimming took 7 bases from V and 0 from J, leaving 9 bases between them. This CDR3 contains 14 residues. The CDR3 bases are TGTGCCAGCACCAGGACAGCGAACACCGGGGAGCTGTTTTTT. Its translation is CASTRTANTGELFF.

The chain joins TRBV6-1 to TRBJ1-3; 7 positions agree with TRBD1. Germline CDR1 is MNHNS and CDR2 is SASEGT. V lost 3 bases, J lost 0 bases, and 11 bases stayed unmatched. The CDR3 runs to 18 residues. The CDR3 sequence: CASSDDLRDSLSGNTIYF. In DNA form, the CDR3 reads TGTGCCAGCAGTGACGACCTTAGGGACAGCCTCTCTGGAAACACCATATATTTT.

This clone has only one observation. The chain couples TRBV4-2 to TRBJ2-5; 9 bases fit TRBD2. Trimming took 0 bases from V and 7 from J; bases not matched to a gene: 9. The length of the CDR3 is 16 residues. Looked up from germline, CDR1 is LGHNA and CDR2 is YNFKEQ. The CDR3 nucleotides are TGTGCCAGCAGCCAAGATATGAGCGGGGGGCGAGGGACCCAGTACTTC. It specifies CASSQDMSGGRGTQYF.

The chain joins TRBV7-9 to TRBJ1-1; TRBD1 agrees at 8 bases. This CDR3 has 14 amino acids. V lost 5 bases and J lost 5; bases outside the gene matches: 7. From germline, CDR1 is SEHNR and CDR2 FQNEAQ (reference sequence). CDR3 nucleotide sequence: TGTGCCAGCAGCGAGAGACAGGGGCGGACTGAAGCTTTCTTT. This translates into CASSERQGRTEAFF.

DNA of the CDR3: TGCGCCAGCAGCCAAGATACAGGGCGTTATGGCTACACCTTC. It translates to CASSQDTGRYGYTF. This rearrangement joins TRBV4-3 to TRBJ1-2; the D gene is possibly TRBD1 (6 bases). Germline CDR1 is LGHNA and CDR2 is YSLEER. V was clipped by 0 bases and J by 5 bases, with 10 bases between them. The CDR3 sequence is 14 residues long.

The chain has TRBV6-5 and TRBJ2-7; 7 bases match TRBD2. In germline, CDR1 is MNHEY, CDR2 SVGAGI. The CDR3 has 14 residues. J was trimmed by 7 bases and V by 8 bases; bases with no gene match: 14. The CDR3 sequence: CASVYPGGLREQYF. In DNA form, the CDR3 reads TGTGCCAGCGTTTATCCCGGGGGGTTGAGGGAGCAGTACTTC.

This chain connects TRBV13 to TRBJ2-3; 13 bases fit TRBD2. Losses at the gene ends were 4 bases for V and 2 bases for J; bases not matched to a gene: 3. The CDR3 has 16 amino acids. Germline-derived CDR1 and CDR2 are PRHDT and FYEKMQ (reference sequence). As DNA, the CDR3 is TGTGCCAGCAGCTCGACTAGCGGGGGGTCCACAGATACGCAGTATTTT. This codes for CASSSTSGGSTDTQYF. The variable domain in full, with the rest retrieved from reference TRBV13 and TRBJ2-3, is AAGVIQSPRHLIKEKRETATLKCYPIPRHDTVYWYQQGPGQDPQFLISFYEKMQSDKGSIPDRFSAQQFSDYHSELNMSSLELGDSALYFCASSSTSGGSTDTQYFGPGTRLTVL.

This chain joins TRBV25-1 and TRBJ1-2; 10 bases agree with TRBD1. The CDR3 is 15 amino acids. CDR1 is MGHDK and CDR2 is SYGVNS in the germline V gene. V shed 3 bases, J shed 2 bases, and the junction held 3 bases outside the gene matches. CDR3 in DNA: TGTGCCAGCAGTGATTGGGACAGGGGAAACTATGGCTACACCTTC. It yields the protein CASSDWDRGNYGYTF.

V usage is TRBV13 and J usage is TRBJ2-5, with 9 bases matching TRBD2. CDR1 and CDR2 from the germline V gene are PRHDT and FYEKMQ (reference sequence). Trimming took 5 bases from V and 5 from J; bases not matched to a gene: 12. This CDR3 has 16 amino acids. This CDR3 reads CASSRGTASGDETQYF. In nucleotides, the CDR3 is TGTGCCAGCAGCAGGGGGACGGCTAGCGGGGATGAGACCCAGTACTTC. The full variable domain, completed using reference TRBV13 and TRBJ2-5, is AAGVIQSPRHLIKEKRETATLKCYPIPRHDTVYWYQQGPGQDPQFLISFYEKMQSDKGSIPDRFSAQQFSDYHSELNMSSLELGDSALYFCASSRGTASGDETQYFGPGTRLLVL.

This clone was counted a few times. The germline gene is not matched at one end of the junction; a read error may be the cause. The chain couples TRBV10-3 to TRBJ2-2; tentatively, D is TRBD2 (5 bases). CDR3 size: 17 residues. CDR1 is ENHRY and CDR2 is SYGVKD in the germline V gene. CDR3 residues: CAISEGYRRGNIGELFF. The DNA of the CDR3 is TGTGCCATCAGTGAAGGGTATCGGCGAGGGAACATCGGGGAGCTGTTTTTT.

This clone was recorded once. DNA of the CDR3: TGTGCCAGCAGCCAAGATCGACAGGGGTTTTCTAGCACAGATACGCAGTATTTT. This gives the protein CASSQDRQGFSSTDTQYF. V is TRBV5-4 and J is TRBJ2-3, with 8 bases fitting TRBD1. CDR1 and CDR2 from the germline V gene are SGHNT and YYREEE (reference sequence). CDR3 length: 18 amino acids. After removal of 4 bases from V and 0 bases from J, the junction contained 13 bases not matched to a gene.

V usage is TRBV6-5 and J usage is TRBJ1-1; possible D gene TRBD1, 5 bases. The length of the CDR3 is 14 residues. V lost 2 bases to trimming and J lost 0 bases, with 7 bases between them. The germline CDR1 and CDR2 sequences are MNHEY and SVGAGI. The CDR3 DNA is TGTGCCAGCAGTTACGACAGCCTGAACACTGAAGCTTTCTTT. This gives the protein CASSYDSLNTEAFF.

This clone came up once. V usage is TRBV12-2 and J usage is TRBJ2-2; whether TRBD1, the table's D call, matches the DNA was not checked. TRBV12-2 represents a pseudogene. CDR3 length equals 14 residues. The CDR3 DNA reads as TGTGCAAGTCGCTCTCGACAGTACACCGGGGAGCTGTTTTTT. Protein product: CASRSRQYTGELFF.

The gene calls are TRBV29-1 and TRBJ2-3; D is unclear. The CDR3 has 13 amino acids. The germline gives CDR1 SQVTM, CDR2 ANQGSEA. CDR3 DNA sequence: TGCACTTCTAAGACTTTTAGCACAGATACGCAGTATTTT. Translating gives CTSKTFSTDTQYF.

This clone was detected once. This chain links TRBV25-1 with TRBJ1-2, with D maybe TRBD1 (6 bases). The CDR3 totals 15 residues. Germline-derived CDR1 and CDR2 are MGHDK and SYGVNS. V shed 3 bases and J shed 7 bases, with 18 bases lying between them. Here the CDR3 reads CASSDSGGPTSGYTF. CDR3 bases: TGTGCCAGCAGTGACTCGGGGGGCCCGACGTCTGGCTACACCTTC.